The 14 T cell receptor beta chains listed next were all sequenced from one sample in a study of blood T cell repertoires in COVID-19. The assay was immunoSEQ multiplex PCR, and TCRdb's table has in-frame clones only and misses some. The sample lists tens of thousands of clones; more than 65% were seen once. The sample taken for sequencing was peripheral blood. The receptors originated from a man aged 55 to 70 with acute or convalescent COVID-19.

The chain carries TRBV19 and TRBJ1-1; D is possibly TRBD1 (5 bases). The germline V gene encodes CDR1 LNHDA and CDR2 SQIVND (reference sequence). The CDR3 length is 14 residues. V gave up 4 bases and J gave up 1 base, with 10 bases separating them. As DNA, the CDR3 is TGTGCCAGTAGTACCAGACAGAGGAACACTGAAGCTTTCTTT. It specifies CASSTRQRNTEAFF.

The gene calls are TRBV5-1 and TRBJ1-1; D unresolved. Germline lookup yields CDR1 SGHRS and CDR2 YFSETQ. CDR3 length: 15 residues. Trimming cost V 5 bases and J 7 bases, with 21 bases left between them. DNA for the CDR3: TGCGCCAGCAGACCAAGGAACCGGGCCGAGGGTGAAGCTTTCTTT. Protein product: CASRPRNRAEGEAFF.

V and J are TRBV5-1 and TRBJ1-2; 10 bases agree with TRBD1. This CDR3 is built from 14 residues. V lost 4 bases and J lost 8; bases outside the gene matches: 8. Per the germline V gene, CDR1 is SGHRS and CDR2 is YFSETQ. CDR3 sequence: CASSAQTGGRGYTF. For the CDR3, the DNA is TGCGCCAGCAGCGCCCAGACAGGGGGCAGGGGCTACACCTTC. Together with reference TRBV5-1 and TRBJ1-2, the CDR3 gives the full variable domain: KAGVTQTPRYLIKTRGQQVTLSCSPISGHRSVSWYQQTPGQGLQFLFEYFSETQRNKGNFPGRFSGRQFSNSRSEMNVSTLELGDSALYLCASSAQTGGRGYTFGSGTRLTVV.

This sequence joins TRBV24-1 and TRBJ1-2; D remains unclear. This CDR3 contains 12 residues. Trimming took 1 base from V and 7 from J, leaving 6 bases between them. Germline V CDR1 and CDR2: KGHDR, SFDVKD. As DNA, the CDR3 is TGTGCCACCAGTGATTTATACAGTGGCTACACCTTC. Protein product: CATSDLYSGYTF.

The gene calls are TRBV5-3 and TRBJ1-6; 11 bases fit TRBD1. TRBV5-3 carries the ORF label, with uncertain function. Trimming removed 4 bases from V and 2 bases from J; junction bases left unmatched: 2. The CDR3 is 16 amino acids. The CDR3 here is CARSGDRGTYNSPLHF. In DNA form, the CDR3 reads TGTGCCAGAAGCGGGGACAGGGGGACCTATAATTCACCCCTCCACTTT.

The J gene is TRBJ2-3, the V gene TRBV7-3; 11 positions match TRBD2. J was trimmed by 2 bases and V by 2 bases; bases with no gene match: 3. The CDR3 covers 16 residues. The V gene's germline CDR1 is SGHTA and CDR2 FQGTGA. Here the CDR3 reads CASSLASGGSTDTQYF. The CDR3 DNA follows: TGTGCCAGCAGCTTAGCTAGCGGGGGGTCCACAGATACGCAGTATTTT.

This chain uses TRBV5-1 with TRBJ2-3, with 10 bases that match TRBD1. Germline loops: CDR1 SGHRS, CDR2 YFSETQ. The CDR3 sequence is 14 residues long. Trimming took 4 bases from V and 3 from J; bases not matched to a gene: 2. The CDR3 reads CASSRDRGTDTQYF. The CDR3 DNA is TGCGCCAGCAGCCGGGACAGGGGAACAGATACGCAGTATTTT. The variable domain in full, with the rest retrieved from reference TRBV5-1 and TRBJ2-3, is KAGVTQTPRYLIKTRGQQVTLSCSPISGHRSVSWYQQTPGQGLQFLFEYFSETQRNKGNFPGRFSGRQFSNSRSEMNVSTLELGDSALYLCASSRDRGTDTQYFGPGTRLTVL.

The rearrangement joins TRBV2 to TRBJ1-5; 10 nucleotides match TRBD1. The CDR3 consists of 17 residues. Trimming took 4 bases from V and 3 from J; bases not matched to a gene: 9. Germline CDR1 and CDR2: SNHLY and FYNNEI. CDR3 DNA: TGTGCCAGCAGTGTCTTGGGGACAGGGGCCGACAATCAGCCCCAGCATTTT. Residues: CASSVLGTGADNQPQHF.

The chain recombines TRBV6-6 with TRBJ1-4; tentatively, D is TRBD1 (5 bases). Trimming took off 0 bases at V and 5 bases at J, with 10 bases between the two ends. Germline V gives CDR1 MNHNY, CDR2 SVGAGI (reference sequence). This CDR3 region has 15 residues. CDR3 region: CASSYSAGINEKLFF. The CDR3 coding sequence is TGTGCCAGCAGTTACTCGGCAGGGATAAATGAAAAACTGTTTTTT.

The chain recombines TRBV7-9 with TRBJ2-7; D possibly corresponds to TRBD1 (6 bases). CDR1 is SEHNR and CDR2 is FQNEAQ in the germline V gene (reference sequence). This CDR3 comprises 13 residues. The germline V and J ends were trimmed by 6 bases and 0 bases, with 9 bases remaining between them. The CDR3 sequence: CASSRQVSYEQYF. The CDR3 DNA follows: TGTGCCAGCAGTAGACAGGTCTCCTACGAGCAGTACTTC.

This clone was counted a single time. The genes are TRBV9 and TRBJ2-3; 8 bases align to TRBD1. The CDR3 runs to 16 residues. J lost 0 bases, V lost 2 bases, and 5 bases had no gene match. Germline V lookup: CDR1 SGDLS, CDR2 YYNGEE. CDR3 residues: CASSVQGAGSTDTQYF. The CDR3, as DNA: TGTGCCAGCAGCGTTCAGGGGGCAGGGAGCACAGATACGCAGTATTTT.

This clone was seen a few times. V gene TRBV4-1 combines with J gene TRBJ1-5, with 9 bases identical to TRBD1. Unmatched junction bases numbered 7, after V lost 1 base and J lost 3 bases. This CDR3 contains 17 residues. Germline CDR1 is MGHRA and CDR2 is YSYEKL. In nucleotides, the CDR3 is TGCGCCAGCAGCCAAGTGGGACAGGGACCGAACAATCAGCCCCAGCATTTT. It encodes CASSQVGQGPNNQPQHF.

The rearrangement joins TRBV9 to TRBJ2-7; 7 bases align to TRBD1. J lost 0 bases, V lost 0 bases, and 6 bases had no gene match. CDR3 size: 16 residues. Germline CDR1 is SGDLS and CDR2 is YYNGEE. CDR3 amino acids: CASSVGGGLLSYEQYF. Here the CDR3 DNA reads TGTGCCAGCAGCGTAGGAGGGGGCTTACTCTCCTACGAGCAGTACTTC.

The chain has TRBV24-1 and TRBJ2-5; 9 nucleotides line up with TRBD1. CDR1 is KGHDR and CDR2 is SFDVKD in the germline V gene. The CDR3 contains 16 residues. After removal of 2 bases from V and 4 bases from J, the junction contained 7 bases not matched to a gene. The CDR3 DNA reads TGTGCCACCAGTGATTCCGGGACAGGGCTCGGAGAGACCCAGTACTTC. Its translation: CATSDSGTGLGETQYF.